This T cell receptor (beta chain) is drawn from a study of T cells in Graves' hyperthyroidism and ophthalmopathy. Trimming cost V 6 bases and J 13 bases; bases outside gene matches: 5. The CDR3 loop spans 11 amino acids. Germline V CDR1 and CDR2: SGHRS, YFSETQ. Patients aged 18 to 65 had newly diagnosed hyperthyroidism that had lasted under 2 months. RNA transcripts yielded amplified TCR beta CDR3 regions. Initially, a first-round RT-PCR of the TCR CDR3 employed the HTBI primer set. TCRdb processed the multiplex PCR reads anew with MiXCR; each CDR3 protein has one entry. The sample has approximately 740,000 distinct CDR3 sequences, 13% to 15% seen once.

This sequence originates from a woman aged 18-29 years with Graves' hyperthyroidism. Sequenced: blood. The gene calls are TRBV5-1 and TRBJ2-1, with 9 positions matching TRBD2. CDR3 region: CASKTGTSQFF. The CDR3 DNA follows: TGCGCCAGCAAGACAGGGACTAGCCAGTTCTTC. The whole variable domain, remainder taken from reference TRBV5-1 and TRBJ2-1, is KAGVTQTPRYLIKTRGQQVTLSCSPISGHRSVSWYQQTPGQGLQFLFEYFSETQRNKGNFPGRFSGRQFSNSRSEMNVSTLELGDSALYLCASKTGTSQFFGPGTRLTVL.